This T cell receptor (beta chain) was recorded in a study of T cell responses to AZD1222 COVID-19 vaccine. Broader study findings: Repertoires were sampled only after the peak T cell response. Spike-specific TCR depth and breadth grew after two AZD1222 doses. Regions 160-218 and 743-854 dominated among vaccine-associated CD4 TCRs spanning spike.

Germline V gene data show CDR1 as SGHTA and CDR2 as FQGNSA. CDR3 length: 15 residues. J gave up 5 bases and V 6 bases, and 5 bases lay outside the gene matches. Details on this clone: As yet, its antigen is unknown.

Clones were sequenced by immunoSEQ multiplex PCR, and TCRdb holds only the in-frame ones, with some missing. Among approximately 98,000 clones listed, 86% were seen once. This sample comprised peripheral blood, obtained on day 0 of AZD1222 vaccination. This sequence originates from an adult in good health. The chain joins TRBV7-2 to TRBJ1-6; 9 bases match TRBD1. The CDR3 loop reads CASRPWTGDNSPLHF. The CDR3, as DNA: TGTGCCAGCAGGCCCTGGACAGGGGATAATTCACCCCTCCACTTT.